One and the same sample provided the 28 T cell receptor beta chains below, sequenced in a study of shared clonotypes between healthy human individuals. Produced via immunoSEQ multiplex PCR; TCRdb's table is partial and in-frame only. The data contain roughly 2,000,000 clones, just under 95% of them singletons. Naive-designated CD8 cells lacked CD45RO, were positively enriched for CCR7, and omitted terminally differentiated effector memory CD45RA+ cells. The sample comprised naive CD8+ T cells from PBMCs. The source of these receptors is a man between 18 and 35 years old in good health. Some clones in this sample may be carry-over from other donors' samples.

Written as DNA, the CDR3 is TGCGCCAGCAGCTTGGCCCCTAGCGGGAGGGATACCGGGGAGCTGTTTTTT. This encodes CASSLAPSGRDTGELFF. The J gene is TRBJ2-2, the V gene TRBV5-1, with 12 bases identical to TRBD2. The CDR3 covers 17 residues. CDR1 and CDR2 from the germline V gene are SGHRS and YFSETQ. The junction had 5 bases not matched to a gene; V was cut back by 0 bases and J by 5 bases.

DNA for the CDR3: TGTGCCAGTATCCCCCGGGACTTAAACTCTGGAAACACCATATATTTT. This sequence encodes CASIPRDLNSGNTIYF. The chain combines TRBV19 with TRBJ1-3, with TRBD1 as a possible D gene (5 bases). Trimming removed 7 bases from V and 0 bases from J, with 16 bases in between. CDR3 size: 16 residues. Germline loops: CDR1 LNHDA, CDR2 SQIVND (reference sequence).

The chain recombines TRBV7-2 with TRBJ2-1; 7 bases are a match to TRBD2. CDR1 is SGHTA and CDR2 is FQGNSA in the germline V gene. The CDR3 runs to 16 residues. V shed 1 base, J shed 2 bases, and the junction held 5 bases outside the gene matches. For the CDR3, the DNA is TGTGCCAGCAGCTTAGTAGGGAGGGGAACCTACAATGAGCAGTTCTTC. The encoded protein is CASSLVGRGTYNEQFF.

The rearrangement uses TRBV15 and TRBJ2-7, with TRBD1 matching 7 bases. The V gene end was trimmed by 2 bases and the J gene end by 3 bases; junction bases not matched to a gene: 10. The germline V gene has CDR1 LNHNV and CDR2 YYDKDF (reference sequence). The length of the CDR3 is 16 residues. The CDR3 bases are TGTGCCACCAGCAGACCCCCGCGACAGGGTAACTACGAGCAGTACTTC. This codes for CATSRPPRQGNYEQYF.

This clone was recorded once. The rearrangement links TRBV25-1 to TRBJ1-2; D perhaps matches TRBD1 (5 bases). The CDR3 is 13 amino acids. Per the germline V gene, CDR1 is MGHDK and CDR2 is SYGVNS. The germline V and J ends were trimmed by 3 bases and 4 bases, with 9 bases remaining between them. In nucleotides, the CDR3 is TGTGCCAGCAGTGAGGGACTGATCTATGGCTACACCTTC. Translated, it gives CASSEGLIYGYTF.

The chain joins TRBV19 to TRBJ2-1, with 10 bases matching TRBD2. J lost 6 bases, V lost 5 bases, and 10 bases had no gene match. CDR1 and CDR2 from the germline V gene are LNHDA and SQIVND (reference sequence). This CDR3 spans 16 amino acids. The CDR3 sequence: CASSLTRASGSNEQFF. The CDR3 DNA reads as TGTGCCAGTAGTCTCACTAGGGCTAGCGGGAGCAATGAGCAGTTCTTC.

The rearrangement joins TRBV27 to TRBJ1-2, with a tentative D call TRBD1 (6 bases). Trimming stripped 8 bases from V and 6 bases from J, with 22 bases between. This CDR3 has 15 amino acids. Germline V gives CDR1 MNHEY, CDR2 SMNVEV (reference sequence). The CDR3 region is CASLQRGLKEDGYTF. The CDR3 region has the DNA TGTGCCAGCCTCCAACGGGGGCTAAAGGAGGATGGCTACACCTTC.

This chain uses TRBV28 with TRBJ2-3, with a tentative D call TRBD2 (5 bases). The germline V gene has CDR1 MDHEN and CDR2 SYDVKM. This CDR3 contains 13 residues. Trimming removed 5 bases at V and 7 bases at J, with 13 bases between. As DNA, the CDR3 is TGTGCCAGCAGTGTTTCTTCGGGGTATACGCAGTATTTT. This encodes CASSVSSGYTQYF.

CDR3: CAISDPGAPSGYTF. The DNA for the CDR3 is TGTGCCATCAGTGATCCGGGAGCACCTAGCGGCTACACCTTC. V gene TRBV10-3 combines with J gene TRBJ1-2; D is uncertain. V was pared by 3 bases and J by 8 bases, with 16 bases between. Germline V CDR1 and CDR2: ENHRY, SYGVKD. The CDR3 consists of 14 residues.

This clone was seen just once. This chain uses TRBV5-1 with TRBJ2-6; D unresolved. The CDR3 covers 17 residues. In germline, CDR1 is SGHRS, CDR2 YFSETQ. V lost 0 bases and J 2 bases, leaving 12 bases between the germline ends. The CDR3 loop reads CASSLAVGGTGANVLTF. The CDR3 bases are TGCGCCAGCAGCTTGGCGGTCGGCGGCACTGGGGCCAACGTCCTGACTTTC.

The gene calls are TRBV9 and TRBJ1-1, with D perhaps TRBD1 (5 bases). The ends were cut back, 3 bases at V and 6 bases at J, with 18 bases in the middle. Germline loops: CDR1 SGDLS, CDR2 YYNGEE. The CDR3 sequence is 15 residues long. CDR3 DNA: TGTGCCAGCAGCGGAGAGGGGCAGGGTGTTCCTGAAGCTTTCTTT. Amino acid sequence: CASSGEGQGVPEAFF.

This rearrangement joins TRBV5-8 to TRBJ2-5, with 7 positions matching TRBD2. This CDR3 has 17 amino acids. Trimming at V came to 4 bases and at J to 4 bases, leaving 16 bases not matched to a gene. Germline-derived CDR1 and CDR2 are SGHTS and YDEGEE. Here the CDR3 DNA reads TGTGCCAGCAGCATCGGGACTACCCGAACCCCAGGAGAGACCCAGTACTTC. It translates to CASSIGTTRTPGETQYF. The full variable domain, with the rest looked up from reference TRBV5-8 and TRBJ2-5, is EAGVTQSPTHLIKTRGQQATLRCSPISGHTSVYWYQQALGLGLQFLLWYDEGEERNRGNFPPRFSGRQFPNYSSELNVNALELEDSALYLCASSIGTTRTPGETQYFGPGTRLLVL.

The chain is built from TRBV9 and TRBJ2-1; D perhaps matches TRBD2 (5 bases). With 3 bases removed from V and 7 bases from J, the gap between germline ends came to 11 bases. The CDR3 consists of 13 residues. Germline V gene sequence: CDR1 SGDLS, CDR2 YYNGEE. The CDR3 spells CASSAAEANEQFF. Written as DNA, the CDR3 is TGTGCCAGCAGCGCGGCGGAGGCGAATGAGCAGTTCTTC.

This chain joins TRBV30 and TRBJ1-4, with TRBD1 matching 9 bases. Losses at the gene ends were 5 bases for V and 7 bases for J; bases not matched to a gene: 17. This CDR3 region has 17 residues. Germline V gene lookup returns CDR1 GTSNPN and CDR2 SVGIG (reference sequence). The CDR3 bases are TGTGCCTGGGCCCGAGGACAGGGGTTTTTTGTTGTTGAAAAACTGTTTTTT. This codes for CAWARGQGFFVVEKLFF. Drawing the rest from reference TRBV30 and TRBJ1-4, the complete variable domain is SQTIHQWPATLVQPVGSPLSLECTVEGTSNPNLYWYRQAAGRGLQLLFYSVGIGQISSEVPQNLSASRPQDRQFILSSKKLLLSDSGFYLCAWARGQGFFVVEKLFFGSGTQLSVL.

This clone was seen a single time. This sequence joins TRBV27 and TRBJ2-1, with unresolved D. Looked up from germline, CDR1 is MNHEY and CDR2 is SMNVEV (reference sequence). This CDR3 is built from 14 residues. V was pared by 2 bases and J by 5 bases, with 10 bases between. CDR3 sequence: CASSLRGGDNEQFF. In DNA form, the CDR3 reads TGTGCCAGCAGTTTACGCGGCGGTGACAATGAGCAGTTCTTC.

The chain has TRBV16 and TRBJ2-7; D is unclear. Germline CDR1 and CDR2: KGHSY and FQNENV. V gave up 2 bases and J gave up 4 bases, with 3 bases separating them. This CDR3 is built from 11 residues. The CDR3 region has the DNA TGTGCCAGCAGCCAAAGGTACGAGCAGTACTTC. Translating it yields CASSQRYEQYF.

V gene TRBV7-9 combines with J gene TRBJ2-5; D unclear. This CDR3 contains 12 residues. The V gene's germline CDR1 is SEHNR and CDR2 FQNEAQ (reference sequence). CDR3 sequence reads: CVSKGSRETQYF. CDR3 nucleotide sequence: TGTGTCTCTAAAGGGTCGCGGGAGACCCAGTACTTC.

This clone was counted between two and nine times. This sequence joins TRBV2 and TRBJ1-1; D gene unclear. Trimming pared 8 bases from V and 7 bases from J, leaving 8 bases between. CDR3 length equals 10 residues. Looked up from germline, CDR1 is SNHLY and CDR2 is FYNNEI. CDR3 DNA: TGTGCCAGCTCTGTGGGTGAAGCTTTCTTT. This gives the protein CASSVGEAFF.

This clone is a singleton in its sample. CDR3 nucleotides: TGTGCCAGCATTGGTAGCGGGAGGTATCCCTACGAGCAGTACTTC. This codes for CASIGSGRYPYEQYF. The V gene is TRBV6-1, the J gene TRBJ2-7; 10 positions agree with TRBD2. In germline, CDR1 is MNHNS, CDR2 SASEGT. The CDR3 spans 15 residues. Unmatched junction bases numbered 8, after V lost 7 bases and J lost 2 bases.

This rearrangement joins TRBV5-1 to TRBJ2-1; D is ambiguous. This CDR3 has 13 amino acids. CDR1 is SGHRS, CDR2 YFSETQ, per germline. Trimming pared 4 bases from V and 8 bases from J, leaving 13 bases between. CDR3 nucleotide sequence: TGCGCCAGCAGCCCACAACTCGGATATGAGCAGTTCTTC. Amino acids: CASSPQLGYEQFF.

The chain recombines TRBV7-8 with TRBJ1-2; D is uncertain. CDR3 length: 15 residues. The V end lost 2 bases, the J end lost 4 bases, and 14 bases lay between the germline ends. The germline V gene has CDR1 SGHVS and CDR2 FQNEAQ. The DNA of the CDR3 is TGTGCCAGCAGCTTAAGGGAGGGCTCGGTCTATGGCTACACCTTC. Translated, it gives CASSLREGSVYGYTF.

This clone has just a few counts. The chain has TRBV30 and TRBJ1-4, with a weak D call TRBD1 (6 bases). There are 16 residues in the CDR3. V was clipped by 2 bases and J by 4 bases, with 17 bases between them. Germline-derived CDR1 and CDR2 are GTSNPN and SVGIG (reference sequence). CDR3: CAWSSRGRALNEKLFF. The CDR3 DNA follows: TGTGCCTGGAGTAGCAGGGGAAGGGCTCTTAATGAAAAACTGTTTTTT. The variable domain in full, completed from reference TRBV30 and TRBJ1-4, reads SQTIHQWPATLVQPVGSPLSLECTVEGTSNPNLYWYRQAAGRGLQLLFYSVGIGQISSEVPQNLSASRPQDRQFILSSKKLLLSDSGFYLCAWSSRGRALNEKLFFGSGTQLSVL.

The J gene is TRBJ1-5, the V gene TRBV28, with D perhaps matching TRBD1 (5 bases). This CDR3 is built from 15 residues. V was cut by 4 bases and J by 4 bases, with 14 bases left in between. The V gene's germline CDR1 is MDHEN and CDR2 SYDVKM. CDR3 bases: TGTGCCAGCAGTTGGGGTGTCGGGACGAATCAGCCCCAGCATTTT. It specifies CASSWGVGTNQPQHF.

V gene TRBV27 combines with J gene TRBJ2-7; no clear D. CDR1 is MNHEY and CDR2 is SMNVEV in the germline V gene (reference sequence). V lost 2 bases, J lost 0 bases, and 11 bases lay in between. CDR3 length: 15 amino acids. The CDR3 nucleotides are TGTGCCAGCAGTTTAGTTGGCAGCACCTCCTACGAGCAGTACTTC. It translates to CASSLVGSTSYEQYF.

Written as DNA, the CDR3 is TGTGCCACCAGCAGAGCCCGACTTCGTGCCAGCTCCTACGAGCAGTACTTC. Its translation: CATSRARLRASSYEQYF. V and J are TRBV15 and TRBJ2-7; D uncertain. Germline assignment: CDR1 LNHNV and CDR2 YYDKDF (reference sequence). The V end lost 1 base, the J end lost 0 bases, and 16 bases lay between the germline ends. The CDR3 totals 17 residues.

This chain connects TRBV5-1 to TRBJ1-2; TRBD1 matches at 10 bases. The trim removed 3 bases at V and 4 bases at J, leaving 3 bases unmatched. CDR3 length: 14 amino acids. Germline assignment: CDR1 SGHRS and CDR2 YFSETQ. CDR3: CASSSGQGIYGYTF. The CDR3, as DNA: TGCGCCAGCAGCTCGGGACAGGGGATCTATGGCTACACCTTC.

V is TRBV9 and J is TRBJ1-1; D is unresolved. V was trimmed by 0 bases and J by 4 bases, leaving 10 bases between them. CDR3 length: 14 residues. Germline CDR1 reads SGDLS; CDR2 reads YYNGEE. CDR3 sequence: CASSVESSGTEAFF. The CDR3 DNA follows: TGTGCCAGCAGCGTAGAAAGCAGTGGCACTGAAGCTTTCTTT.

The rearrangement joins TRBV5-1 to TRBJ1-1; TRBD1 might be the D (5 bases). There are 14 residues in the CDR3. The germline V gene encodes CDR1 SGHRS and CDR2 YFSETQ. Trimming removed 4 bases from V and 4 bases from J, with 14 bases in between. In DNA form, the CDR3 reads TGCGCCAGCAGCCATGGCGGGGGGAGCACTGAAGCTTTCTTT. This encodes CASSHGGGSTEAFF.